Listed below are T cell receptor beta chains from one sample, sequenced in a study of CD8+ T cells in alopecia areata. The repertoire was sequenced with immunoSEQ multiplex PCR; TCRdb's copy has only in-frame clones and lacks some. This sample has some 130,000 clones, with under 60% found just once. The input for sequencing was CD4+ T cells sorted from blood, taken at week 0. The receptors here all came from a human donor with alopecia areata. Both conserved end residues are part of each CDR3. Fields, in order: D gene, V gene, J gene, clone size, CDR3 protein, CDR3 DNA. D genes are given only for firm matches. Size tells how often a clone was seen (once, few, many) or the class of an expanded clone, and some rows leave it out.

TRBD1	TRBV7-7	TRBJ1-2	.	CASSLGTIQGAANYGYTF	TGTGCTAGCAGCTTAGGCACGATACAGGGGGCTGCTAACTATGGCTACACCTTC
.	TRBV5-1	TRBJ2-4	.	CASSFPGIAKNIQYF	TGCGCCAGCAGCTTCCCGGGAATAGCCAAAAACATTCAGTACTTC
.	TRBV15	TRBJ2-1	few	CATSLDQGTYNEQFF	TGTGCCACCAGCCTCGACCAGGGCACCTACAATGAGCAGTTCTTC
.	TRBV2	TRBJ1-6	few	CASKNSLGSPLHF	TGTGCCAGCAAGAACAGCCTCGGATCACCCCTCCACTTT
TRBD1	TRBV29-1	TRBJ1-2	once	CSVTRDRGSYTF	TGCAGCGTTACACGGGACAGGGGTTCCTACACCTTC
.	TRBV10-3	TRBJ1-1	.	CAISEEGWAEAFF	TGTGCCATCAGTGAGGAAGGTTGGGCTGAAGCTTTCTTT
.	TRBV6-5	TRBJ1-2	.	CASSYHGQRTNYGYTF	TGTGCCAGCAGTTACCATGGACAGAGAACTAACTATGGCTACACCTTC
.	TRBV7-2	TRBJ1-3	.	CASSPPRGQRSSGNTIYF	TGTGCCAGCAGCCCCCCCCGCGGACAGAGGAGCTCTGGAAACACCATATATTTT
.	TRBV11-2	TRBJ2-5	.	CASSLGRRETQYF	TGTGCCAGCAGCTTAGGCCGGCGGGAGACCCAGTACTTC
TRBD1	TRBV6-1	TRBJ1-6	once	CASNRQGAPLHF	TGTGCCAGCAATCGACAGGGTGCACCCCTCCACTTT
.	TRBV18	TRBJ2-4	.	CASSPTVDIQYF	TGTGCCAGCTCACCAACGGTCGACATTCAGTACTTC
.	TRBV29-1	TRBJ1-5	few	CSVANGGTDQPQHF	TGCAGCGTTGCAAACGGGGGTACAGATCAGCCCCAGCATTTT
.	TRBV5-4	TRBJ1-5	.	CASSSPNQPQHF	TGTGCCAGCAGCTCTCCGAATCAGCCCCAGCATTTT
.	TRBV7-6	TRBJ1-3	few	CASSSDVSGNTIYF	TGTGCCAGCAGCTCTGATGTCTCTGGAAACACCATATATTTT
TRBD1	TRBV29-1	TRBJ1-2	.	CSVEDEGTGGPDYGYTF	TGCAGCGTTGAAGATGAAGGCACAGGGGGCCCGGACTATGGCTACACCTTC
.	TRBV5-6	TRBJ1-2	.	CASSPQETVGYGYTF	TGTGCCAGCAGCCCGCAGGAGACAGTAGGATATGGCTACACCTTC
.	TRBV5-4	TRBJ1-1	few	CASSLDWNTEAFF	TGTGCCAGCAGCTTGGACTGGAACACTGAAGCTTTCTTT
.	TRBV5-1	TRBJ2-7	.	CASSLDFHEQYF	TGCGCCAGCAGCTTGGACTTCCACGAGCAGTACTTC
TRBD1	TRBV10-3	TRBJ2-6	.	CAISKQGFAPSGANVLTF	TGTGCCATCAGTAAACAGGGGTTTGCCCCCTCTGGGGCCAACGTCCTGACTTTC
.	TRBV7-2	TRBJ2-4	few	CASSLTSTAKNIQYF	TGTGCCAGCAGCTTGACTAGTACGGCCAAAAACATTCAGTACTTC
.	TRBV29-1	TRBJ1-2	.	CSVTYQVGYGYTF	TGCAGCGTAACCTACCAGGTTGGCTATGGCTACACCTTC
.	TRBV25-1	TRBJ2-3	.	CASRYTDTQYF	TGTGCCAGCAGGTACACAGATACGCAGTATTTT
TRBD1	TRBV20-1	TRBJ1-1	.	CSGGQGEAFF	TGCAGTGGGGGACAGGGTGAAGCTTTCTTT
.	TRBV7-2	TRBJ1-1	.	CASSLVFRNTEAFF	TGTGCCAGCAGCTTAGTCTTCCGGAACACTGAAGCTTTCTTT